These 18 T cell receptor beta chains came from one sample sequenced in a study of OX40 agonist ivuxolimab in advanced cancers. Data came from immunoSEQ multiplex PCR; TCRdb stores just in-frame clones and leaves some out. The sample contains approximately 70,000 clones, roughly four fifths of which appear only once. The material was CD4+ or CD8+ T cells sorted from blood, obtained in a trial of the OX40 agonist ivuxolimab. The receptors shown here come from an adult with an advanced solid tumor such as melanoma, head and neck, liver or kidney cancer.

The rearrangement uses TRBV30 and TRBJ2-7, with D perhaps TRBD1 (6 bases). This CDR3 spans 12 amino acids. Trimming stripped 7 bases from V and 3 bases from J, with 13 bases between. The V gene's germline CDR1 is GTSNPN and CDR2 SVGIG (reference sequence). CDR3 bases: TGTGCCTCACGACAGGCAAGCTACGAGCAGTACTTC. It is translated as CASRQASYEQYF.

The chain recombines TRBV6-5 with TRBJ1-1; D gene uncertain. Deletions cut 0 bases from V and 0 bases from J, with 8 bases between. The germline gives CDR1 MNHEY, CDR2 SVGAGI. The CDR3 loop spans 15 amino acids. CDR3 coding DNA: TGTGCCAGCAGTTACTCCCAGGCGGTGAACACTGAAGCTTTCTTT. Amino acid sequence: CASSYSQAVNTEAFF.

J is TRBJ1-6 and V is TRBV18; 10 bases align to TRBD1. The CDR3 runs to 15 residues. Germline CDR1 reads KGHSH; CDR2 reads LQKENI. V shed 5 bases, J shed 10 bases, and the junction held 8 bases outside the gene matches. The CDR3 protein is CASSDGTGVMSPLHF. For the CDR3, the DNA is TGTGCCAGCTCAGACGGGACAGGGGTGATGTCACCCCTCCACTTT.

The V gene is TRBV7-2, the J gene TRBJ1-5; D unclear. The germline gives CDR1 SGHTA, CDR2 FQGNSA. The length of the CDR3 is 17 residues. V lost 1 base and J lost 5, with 18 bases in between. The CDR3 nucleotides read TGTGCCAGCAGCTTAGAAATTGCAGCGGGTTTCCATCAGCCCCAGCATTTT. Translating gives CASSLEIAAGFHQPQHF.

The sample holds a few counts of this clone. The gene calls are TRBV9 and TRBJ1-1; no reliable D call. Deletions cut 4 bases from V and 3 bases from J, with 16 bases between. Per germline, CDR1 SGDLS and CDR2 YYNGEE. The length of the CDR3 is 15 residues. CDR3 region: CASSFLGGWDTEAFF. The CDR3 DNA sequence: TGTGCCAGCAGCTTCCTCGGAGGCTGGGACACTGAAGCTTTCTTT.

The chain is built from TRBV29-1 and TRBJ2-1; TRBD2 matches at 16 bases. This CDR3 is 17 amino acids long. Germline V CDR1 and CDR2: SQVTM, ANQGSEA. V gave up 4 bases and J gave up 0 bases; unmatched junction bases: 3. The CDR3 DNA is TGCAGCGTTGGGGGACTAGCGGGAGGGGCCTCCTACAATGAGCAGTTCTTC. Amino acids: CSVGGLAGGASYNEQFF.

The V gene is TRBV6-6, the J gene TRBJ2-2; a possible D gene is TRBD1 (5 bases). The germline V gene has CDR1 MNHNY and CDR2 SVGAGI (reference sequence). The V and J ends lost 2 bases and 1 base respectively, with 8 bases between them. The CDR3 length is 15 residues. The CDR3 nucleotides are TGTGCCAGCAGTTACCAGGGAATGAACACCGGGGAGCTGTTTTTT. The encoded protein is CASSYQGMNTGELFF.

This clone was counted between two and nine times. J is TRBJ1-1 and V is TRBV5-1; 7 positions match TRBD1. J lost 1 base, V lost 4 bases, and 16 bases had no gene match. Germline V gene sequence: CDR1 SGHRS, CDR2 YFSETQ. The CDR3 is 18 amino acids. CDR3 in DNA: TGCGCCAGCAGCCCGGTTGGGGCAGGGGGAGGCAGGAACACTGAAGCTTTCTTT. It yields the protein CASSPVGAGGGRNTEAFF.

V gene TRBV5-6 combines with J gene TRBJ2-1; 9 nucleotides agree with TRBD2. The CDR3 is 13 amino acids. Unmatched junction bases numbered 10, after V lost 2 bases and J lost 16 bases. Per the germline V gene, CDR1 is SGHDT and CDR2 is YYEEEE. CDR3 sequence: CASSLLGGGEDFF. DNA for the CDR3: TGTGCCAGCAGCTTACTAGGCGGGGGGGAGGATTTCTTC.

This clone was recorded once. The gene calls are TRBV10-3 and TRBJ2-7; D possibly corresponds to TRBD2 (5 bases). Per germline, CDR1 ENHRY and CDR2 SYGVKD. The CDR3 extends over 14 amino acids. Trimming took off 0 bases at V and 2 bases at J, with 8 bases between the two ends. Here the CDR3 reads CAISESDGAYEQYF. In DNA form, the CDR3 reads TGTGCCATCAGTGAGTCAGACGGGGCCTACGAGCAGTACTTC.

The chain couples TRBV10-3 to TRBJ2-1, with D possibly being TRBD1 or TRBD2 (5 bases each). The germline V gene has CDR1 ENHRY and CDR2 SYGVKD. The V end lost 11 bases, the J end lost 0 bases, and 11 bases lay between the germline ends. There are 13 residues in the CDR3. DNA for the CDR3: TGTGCCCTCTCCGGGACCTCCTACAATGAGCAGTTCTTC. Translation gives CALSGTSYNEQFF.

The chain couples TRBV7-8 to TRBJ2-7; 7 bases are a match to TRBD1. Germline V lookup: CDR1 SGHVS, CDR2 FQNEAQ. This CDR3 has 14 amino acids. V shed 3 bases and J 6 bases; nucleotides not matched to a gene: 8. In nucleotides, the CDR3 is TGTGCCAGCAGCTTTAGCACAGGGGAGTTCGAGCAGTACGTC. Translating it yields CASSFSTGEFEQYV.

V and J are TRBV6-6 and TRBJ2-7; TRBD1 matches at 8 bases. The CDR3 sequence is 14 residues long. V trimming: 2 bases; J trimming: 2 bases; junction bases outside the gene matches: 2. Germline values: CDR1 MNHNY, CDR2 SVGAGI (reference sequence). The CDR3 is CASSYQGAAYEQYF. Here the CDR3 DNA reads TGTGCCAGCAGTTACCAGGGGGCGGCCTACGAGCAGTACTTC.

This chain joins TRBV30 and TRBJ1-2; D is unclear. Germline V gene data show CDR1 as GTSNPN and CDR2 as SVGIG (reference sequence). The CDR3 contains 13 residues. Trimming left V 1 base short and J 4 bases short, with 10 bases between. The CDR3, as DNA: TGTGCCTGGAGTGCAGGACCGGCCTATGGCTACACCTTC. The encoded protein is CAWSAGPAYGYTF.

This clone was counted a few times. The chain uses TRBV7-9 and TRBJ1-5, with no clear D. The germline CDR1 and CDR2 sequences are SEHNR and FQNEAQ (reference sequence). The CDR3 totals 12 residues. V was clipped by 5 bases and J by 0 bases, with 2 bases between them. The CDR3 bases are TGTGCCAGCAGCGATAGCAATCAGCCCCAGCATTTT. Protein: CASSDSNQPQHF.

This chain links TRBV28 with TRBJ1-5; D is uncertain. V lost 4 bases, J lost 2 bases, and 24 bases lay in between. In germline, CDR1 is MDHEN, CDR2 SYDVKM. The CDR3 consists of 19 residues. The CDR3 DNA sequence: TGTGCCAGCAGTTCGACCAAGGGATCAGCCTTGGTCGGCAATCAGCCCCAGCATTTT. Translation: CASSSTKGSALVGNQPQHF.

V usage is TRBV28 and J usage is TRBJ1-2; tentatively, D is TRBD1 (6 bases). This CDR3 has 16 residues. CDR1 MDHEN and CDR2 SYDVKM come from the germline V gene. Trimming stripped 4 bases from V and 8 bases from J, with 23 bases between. The DNA for the CDR3 is TGTGCCAGCAGTTACTCACCTCCCGGGACATTAGGCGGCTACACCTTC. It yields the protein CASSYSPPGTLGGYTF.

This sequence joins TRBV28 and TRBJ2-7; the match to TRBD1 covers 10 bases. The V gene end was trimmed by 7 bases and the J gene end by 5 bases; junction bases not matched to a gene: 11. The CDR3 contains 15 residues. Germline V lookup: CDR1 MDHEN, CDR2 SYDVKM. CDR3 DNA: TGTGCCAGCATCCCACGCGGGACAGGGGTCGACGAGCAGTACTTC. Translated: CASIPRGTGVDEQYF.